The rows below give T cell receptor beta chains drawn from one sample of a study of blood T cell repertoires in COVID-19. Data came from immunoSEQ multiplex PCR; TCRdb stores just in-frame clones and leaves some out. The sample holds some 330,000 clones, just over 85% seen once. Sequencing was done on a sample of PBMCs or T cells enriched from blood (not recorded which). The receptor set was obtained from a man aged 30 to 45 who had recovered from COVID-19. The CDR3 runs from the conserved cysteine through the conserved F or W. The D gene is left open where the match is weak. Not all rows give a size; the values are once, few, many and, for expanded clones, a class.

size: -
D: TRBD2
V: TRBV14
J: TRBJ2-1
DNA: TGTGCCAGCAGCCACCAGGGACTAGCGGGAGGTTGGTCGTACAATGAGCAGTTCTTC
CDR3: CASSHQGLAGGWSYNEQFF

size: -
D: TRBD1
V: TRBV19
J: TRBJ1-2
DNA: TGTGCCAGTAGTATACTGTACTTAGGGGACAGCCCTAACTATGGCTACACCTTC
CDR3: CASSILYLGDSPNYGYTF

size: -
D: -
V: TRBV27
J: TRBJ2-6
DNA: TGTGCCAGCAGCACTCCTGGGGCCAACGTCCTGACTTTC
CDR3: CASSTPGANVLTF

size: -
D: TRBD1
V: TRBV27
J: TRBJ2-7
DNA: TGTGCCAGCAGTTTGGGGGACAGGGGAGGCGAGCAGTACTTC
CDR3: CASSLGDRGGEQYF

size: -
D: TRBD2
V: TRBV5-5
J: TRBJ2-1
DNA: TGTGCCAGCAGCTTCCCTAGCGGGGGGATCGATGAGCAGTTCTTC
CDR3: CASSFPSGGIDEQFF

size: -
D: TRBD2
V: TRBV18
J: TRBJ2-5
DNA: TGTGCCAGCTCACCACCGTGGACTAGCGGGAGGGCCGGTGAGACCCAGTACTTC
CDR3: CASSPPWTSGRAGETQYF

size: -
D: -
V: TRBV7-9
J: TRBJ1-2
DNA: TGTGCCAGCAGCTTAGCGGCCAGGGAGGCTGGCTACACCTTC
CDR3: CASSLAAREAGYTF

size: -
D: -
V: TRBV10-2
J: TRBJ2-1
DNA: TGCGCCAGCAGTGAGGAGGGTCCTCACAATGAGCAGTTCTTC
CDR3: CASSEEGPHNEQFF

size: -
D: TRBD1
V: TRBV9
J: TRBJ2-2
DNA: TGTGCCAGCAGCGGCGAACCCGGGACAGGGGGGCGAACCGGGGAGCTGTTTTTT
CDR3: CASSGEPGTGGRTGELFF

size: -
D: -
V: TRBV28
J: TRBJ1-2
DNA: TGTGCCAGCAGTTTTTCATATCCCACGTATAGGACAGCCAACTATGGCTACACCTTC
CDR3: CASSFSYPTYRTANYGYTF

size: -
D: -
V: TRBV5-1
J: TRBJ1-1
DNA: TGCGCCAGCAGCTTGATTTCAGGGATCATCGCTGAAGCTTTCTTT
CDR3: CASSLISGIIAEAFF

size: -
D: -
V: TRBV2
J: TRBJ1-6
DNA: TGTGCCAGCTTCGCGGGGGTCTCCTATAATTCACCCCTCCACTTT
CDR3: CASFAGVSYNSPLHF

size: -
D: TRBD2
V: TRBV9
J: TRBJ2-2
DNA: TGTGCCAGCAGCGGGAGGACTAGCGGGGGCAGCGGGGAGCTGTTTTTT
CDR3: CASSGRTSGGSGELFF

size: -
D: TRBD1
V: TRBV10-1
J: TRBJ2-5
DNA: TGCGCCAGCAGTGATAGGGCAGGGGGTACGGAGACCCAGTACTTC
CDR3: CASSDRAGGTETQYF

size: -
D: -
V: TRBV2
J: TRBJ2-3
DNA: TGTGCCAGCATTCCGGCGGGGCTAAAATCCGATACGCAGTATTTT
CDR3: CASIPAGLKSDTQYF

size: -
D: -
V: TRBV2
J: TRBJ2-3
DNA: TGTGCCAGCAGTGAAGTCGTCCTAGCCGATACGCAGTATTTT
CDR3: CASSEVVLADTQYF

size: once
D: -
V: TRBV7-2
J: TRBJ1-5
DNA: TGTGCCAGCAGCTTAGTTCCCCGGGACTTCAATCAGCCCCAGCATTTT
CDR3: CASSLVPRDFNQPQHF

size: -
D: TRBD2
V: TRBV12-5
J: TRBJ2-5
DNA: TGTGCTAGTGCCGAGACTAGCGGGAGGACCCAAGAGACCCAGTACTTC
CDR3: CASAETSGRTQETQYF

size: -
D: -
V: TRBV27
J: TRBJ2-5
DNA: TGTGCCAGCAGTTTGGCGGACAAAGAGACCCAGTACTTC
CDR3: CASSLADKETQYF

size: once
D: -
V: TRBV7-2
J: TRBJ2-3
DNA: TGTGCCAGCAGCCCTATTGACAGTTCGGATACGCAGTATTTT
CDR3: CASSPIDSSDTQYF

size: once
D: -
V: TRBV24-1
J: TRBJ2-7
DNA: TGTGCCACCAGTGTCGGGTACGAGCAGTACTTC
CDR3: CATSVGYEQYF

size: -
D: TRBD2
V: TRBV24-1
J: TRBJ2-5
DNA: TGTGCCACCAGTGATAATACTAGCGGCAAAGAGACCCAGTACTTC
CDR3: CATSDNTSGKETQYF

size: -
D: -
V: TRBV5-5
J: TRBJ2-2
DNA: TGTGCCAGCAGCTCCGGACAGTACCCGAACACCGGGGAGCTGTTTTTT
CDR3: CASSSGQYPNTGELFF

size: -
D: -
V: TRBV5-1
J: TRBJ1-4
DNA: TGCGCCAGCAGCGCGACAGCTCCAACTAATGAAAAACTGTTTTTT
CDR3: CASSATAPTNEKLFF

size: -
D: -
V: TRBV5-4
J: TRBJ1-1
DNA: TGTGCCAGCAGCCCAGTCCCGGAGATGAACACTGAAGCTTTCTTT
CDR3: CASSPVPEMNTEAFF

size: few
D: -
V: TRBV6-5
J: TRBJ1-2
DNA: TGTGCCAGCAGTACCGGGACAGGCTACACCTTC
CDR3: CASSTGTGYTF

size: -
D: -
V: TRBV11-3
J: TRBJ1-1
DNA: TGTGCCAGCAGCTTTAGCCAGGGTTATACTGAAGCTTTCTTT
CDR3: CASSFSQGYTEAFF

size: -
D: TRBD2
V: TRBV3-1/TRBV3-2
J: TRBJ2-7
DNA: TGTGCCAGCAGCCTTCGGACTAGCGGGGGGTATAAGGAGCAGTACTTC
CDR3: CASSLRTSGGYKEQYF

size: -
D: TRBD2
V: TRBV14
J: TRBJ2-3
DNA: TGTGCCAGCAGCCTCAGACTAGCGGGAGGGTTGGATACGCAGTATTTT
CDR3: CASSLRLAGGLDTQYF

size: -
D: -
V: TRBV20-1
J: TRBJ1-2
DNA: TGCAGTGCCCCGGCGGGAGATGGCTACACCTTC
CDR3: CSAPAGDGYTF

size: -
D: -
V: TRBV7-9
J: TRBJ2-2
DNA: TGTGCCAGCAGCCGCACCGGGGAGCTGTTTTTT
CDR3: CASSRTGELFF

size: -
D: -
V: TRBV12-2
J: TRBJ2-1
DNA: TGTGCAAGTCGCGCCCGGGGAAGTGGGGATGAGCAGTTCTTC
CDR3: CASRARGSGDEQFF

size: -
D: -
V: TRBV11-2
J: TRBJ1-2
DNA: TGTGCCAGCAGCTCCTTCTACAGGAACAGGCTGTATGGCTACACCTTC
CDR3: CASSSFYRNRLYGYTF

size: few
D: TRBD1
V: TRBV5-1
J: TRBJ2-3
DNA: TGCGCCAGCAGCCTCGGGACAGGGGGCTATAGGGGCGCAGATACGCAGTATTTT
CDR3: CASSLGTGGYRGADTQYF

size: -
D: -
V: TRBV19
J: TRBJ2-1
DNA: TGTGCCACTAAGGGGGGGAGGAATGAGCAGTTCTTC
CDR3: CATKGGRNEQFF

size: -
D: -
V: TRBV19
J: TRBJ1-1
DNA: TGTGCCAGTAACACAGGGTGGGCGATGAACACTGAAGCTTTCTTT
CDR3: CASNTGWAMNTEAFF

size: -
D: -
V: TRBV2
J: TRBJ2-7
DNA: TGTGCCAGCAGTGAACTGGGCGGGGTAACCTCCTACGAGCAGTACTTC
CDR3: CASSELGGVTSYEQYF

size: -
D: -
V: TRBV28
J: TRBJ1-1
DNA: TGTGCCAGCTACCCCCCGGACAGACAAAGGGACACTGAAGCTTTCTTT
CDR3: CASYPPDRQRDTEAFF

size: -
D: -
V: TRBV6-1
J: TRBJ1-2
DNA: TGTGCCAGCAGTGACAGGGAATCCGTTTATGGCTACACCTTC
CDR3: CASSDRESVYGYTF

size: -
D: -
V: TRBV11-2
J: TRBJ1-1
DNA: TGTGCCAGCAGCTTCCCCACGTGGGGGGGCACGAACACTGAAGCTTTCTTT
CDR3: CASSFPTWGGTNTEAFF

size: -
D: -
V: TRBV7-9
J: TRBJ2-2
DNA: TGTGCCAGCAGTTACAACAGGGCTTTGGACACCGGGGAGCTGTTTTTT
CDR3: CASSYNRALDTGELFF

size: once
D: -
V: TRBV2
J: TRBJ2-5
DNA: TGTGCCAGCAGTGAAGTCGCGGTCGGTCAAGAGACCCAGTACTTC
CDR3: CASSEVAVGQETQYF

size: -
D: TRBD2
V: TRBV11-2
J: TRBJ2-5
DNA: TGTGCCAGCAGGTCCCCTAGCGGGAGATCGACAGAGACCCAGTACTTC
CDR3: CASRSPSGRSTETQYF

size: -
D: TRBD1
V: TRBV10-3
J: TRBJ1-5
DNA: TGTGCCATCAGTCTCGACAGGGGATTTAATCAGCCCCAGCATTTT
CDR3: CAISLDRGFNQPQHF

size: -
D: TRBD2
V: TRBV18
J: TRBJ2-7
DNA: TGTGCCAGCTCACTAACGACTAGCCTGGAGCAGTACTTC
CDR3: CASSLTTSLEQYF

size: -
D: TRBD1
V: TRBV9
J: TRBJ1-1
DNA: TGTGCCAGCAGCGGAACCGTAACAGGGGTGGGCACTGAAGCTTTCTTT
CDR3: CASSGTVTGVGTEAFF

size: few
D: TRBD2
V: TRBV9
J: TRBJ2-7
DNA: TGTGCCAGCAGCGTAGATAGCGGGGGGCTCACCTACGAGCAGTACTTC
CDR3: CASSVDSGGLTYEQYF

size: -
D: TRBD1
V: TRBV27
J: TRBJ1-1
DNA: TGTGCCAGCAGTTTAGGAGGGGACAGGCGGGGGTGGACTGAAGCTTTCTTT
CDR3: CASSLGGDRRGWTEAFF

size: -
D: TRBD1
V: TRBV4-2
J: TRBJ1-1
DNA: TGTGCCAGCAGCCAGAGGGACAGCTACACTGAAGCTTTCTTT
CDR3: CASSQRDSYTEAFF

size: -
D: TRBD1
V: TRBV20-1
J: TRBJ1-4
DNA: TGCAGTGCAGCAGGGGGGGAAAAACTGTTTTTT
CDR3: CSAAGGEKLFF

size: -
D: -
V: TRBV2
J: TRBJ1-1
DNA: TGTGCCAGCAGCCAAACAGGGGAAGCTTTCTTT
CDR3: CASSQTGEAFF

size: once
D: -
V: TRBV30
J: TRBJ1-2
DNA: TGTGCCTTAGGCAGGGGCTATGGCTACACCTTC
CDR3: CALGRGYGYTF

size: -
D: -
V: TRBV28
J: TRBJ1-2
DNA: TGTGCCAGCAGTTTAGAAGTTGGCGGCTATGGCTACACCTTC
CDR3: CASSLEVGGYGYTF

size: -
D: TRBD1
V: TRBV5-1
J: TRBJ2-5
DNA: TGCGCCAGCACCACGACAGGGACGAAACAAGAGACCCAGTACTTC
CDR3: CASTTTGTKQETQYF

size: once
D: -
V: TRBV27
J: TRBJ2-3
DNA: TGTGCCAGCAGTCCCACCGGGGATACGCAGTATTTT
CDR3: CASSPTGDTQYF

size: -
D: TRBD2
V: TRBV11-2
J: TRBJ2-3
DNA: TGTGCCAGCAGCTCCACCCGGACTAGCGGGAGGCATACGCAGTATTTT
CDR3: CASSSTRTSGRHTQYF

size: -
D: TRBD1
V: TRBV9
J: TRBJ2-7
DNA: TGTGCCAGCAGCTCCCGGACAGGGAACTACGAGCAGTACTTC
CDR3: CASSSRTGNYEQYF

size: -
D: -
V: TRBV28
J: TRBJ1-2
DNA: TGTGCCAGCAGTTCGGACTATGGCTACACCTTC
CDR3: CASSSDYGYTF

size: few
D: -
V: TRBV3-1/TRBV3-2
J: TRBJ1-2
DNA: TGTGCCAGCAGCCCCAGGACAGTCGGGGCTGGCTACACCTTC
CDR3: CASSPRTVGAGYTF